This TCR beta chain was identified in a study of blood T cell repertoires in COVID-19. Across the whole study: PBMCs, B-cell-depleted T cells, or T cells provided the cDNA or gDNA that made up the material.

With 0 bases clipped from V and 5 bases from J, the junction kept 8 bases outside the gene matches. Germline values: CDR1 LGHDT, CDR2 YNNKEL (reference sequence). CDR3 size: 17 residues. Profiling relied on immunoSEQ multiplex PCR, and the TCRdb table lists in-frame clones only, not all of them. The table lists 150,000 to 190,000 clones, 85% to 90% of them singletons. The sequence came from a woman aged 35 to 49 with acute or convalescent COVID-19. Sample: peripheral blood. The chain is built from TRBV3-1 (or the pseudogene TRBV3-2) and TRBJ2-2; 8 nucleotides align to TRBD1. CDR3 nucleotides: TGTGCCAGCAGCCAAGATTTAGCAGGGGGCTTGACCGGGGAGCTGTTTTTT. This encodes CASSQDLAGGLTGELFF.